One TCR beta chain is described in this entry. Its antigen remains unknown. The source of the sample is a study of memory CD4+ T cells and cytomegalovirus serostatus. Across the whole study: Healthy Belgian adult donors included about nine CMV-positive and fewer than 25 CMV-negative people. Study observations and caveats: Each of approximately 69 CMV-associated TCRbeta sequences occurred in one to five individuals.

Single viable CD3+CD4+CD8-CD45RO+ cells were sorted as the memory CD4+ T cells. Total CD4+ T cells were enriched by CD4 positive selection. CDR1 is SGHRS, CDR2 YFSETQ, per germline. This CDR3 has 14 amino acids. V gave up 3 bases and J gave up 8 bases, with 17 bases separating them. In the authors' workflow: After removing out-of-frame reads, 2 million to 2.5 million distinct TCRbeta sequences remained. TCRdb keeps only in-frame clones here, not all; method: immunoSEQ multiplex PCR. V, J and clone size were drawn from that table, and D and trimming were deduced from the DNA. Of 40,000 to 55,000 clones listed, over 70% are singletons.

The TCR originated in an adult in good health and CMV-seropositive. Sequenced material: memory CD4+ T cells from blood. This chain joins TRBV5-1 and TRBJ1-2; no definite D call. CDR3 coding DNA: TGCGCCAGCAGCTCCTCCACGGGAGTCTACGGCTACACCTTC. Its protein product is CASSSSTGVYGYTF.